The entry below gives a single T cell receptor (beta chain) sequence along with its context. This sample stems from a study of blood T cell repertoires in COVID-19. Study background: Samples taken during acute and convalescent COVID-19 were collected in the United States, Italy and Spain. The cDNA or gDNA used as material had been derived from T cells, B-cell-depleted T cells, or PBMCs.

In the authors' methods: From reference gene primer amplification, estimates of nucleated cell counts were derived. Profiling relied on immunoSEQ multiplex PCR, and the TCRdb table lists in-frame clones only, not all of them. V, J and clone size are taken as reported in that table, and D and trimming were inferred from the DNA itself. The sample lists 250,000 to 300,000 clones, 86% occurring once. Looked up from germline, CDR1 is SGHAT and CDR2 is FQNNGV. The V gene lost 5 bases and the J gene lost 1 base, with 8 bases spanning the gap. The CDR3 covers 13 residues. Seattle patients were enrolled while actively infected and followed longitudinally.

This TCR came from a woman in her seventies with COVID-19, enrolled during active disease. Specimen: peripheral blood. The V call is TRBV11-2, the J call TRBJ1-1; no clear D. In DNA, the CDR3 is TGTGCCAGCAGCCCTGGCCCGAACACTGAAGCTTTCTTT. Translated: CASSPGPNTEAFF. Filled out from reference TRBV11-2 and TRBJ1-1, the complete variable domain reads EAGVAQSPRYKIIEKRQSVAFWCNPISGHATLYWYQQILGQGPKLLIQFQNNGVVDDSQLPKDRFSAERLKGVDSTLKIQPAKLEDSAVYLCASSPGPNTEAFFGQGTRLTVV.